The rows below give T cell receptor beta chains drawn from one sample of a study of blood T cell repertoires in COVID-19. Profiled with immunoSEQ multiplex PCR; TCRdb holds only in-frame clones, not every one. The profile shows roughly 130,000 clones, about four fifths of them singletons. Sequencing was performed on peripheral blood. The receptors shown here come from a man aged 35 to 55 with active or convalescent COVID-19. Both conserved end residues are trimmed from each CDR3.

j_call	v_call	cdr3_aa
TRBJ2-3	TRBV6-4	ASSDSSDTDTQY
TRBJ1-5	TRBV4-1	ASSQEDRGGHQPQH
TRBJ1-6	TRBV5-1	ASSLEGEGSPLH
TRBJ1-5	TRBV5-4	ASSLFNSNQPQH
TRBJ2-1	TRBV6-4	ASSLADGRVAGYNEQF
TRBJ2-3	TRBV19	ASSIVSGGTTDTQY
TRBJ2-2	TRBV6-5	ASSYDPGGITGELF
TRBJ1-1	TRBV11-2	ASSLPGSGTEAF
TRBJ1-1	TRBV7-2	ASRSQGLNTEAF
TRBJ2-5	TRBV5-1	ASSLSGIQETQY
TRBJ2-1	TRBV5-1	ASSLGTSGGREQF
TRBJ2-3	TRBV5-3	ASYLTPGQGTDTQY
TRBJ1-5	TRBV19	ASKGQGNQPQH
TRBJ1-2	TRBV6-5	ASSQTGGYGYT
TRBJ2-3	TRBV24-1	ATSAGVPDTQY
TRBJ1-3	TRBV6-5	ASSRDRGDTIY
TRBJ2-3	TRBV29-1	SVRPRTSGGADTQY
TRBJ2-7	TRBV7-9	ASSFLTGGNEQY
TRBJ1-4	TRBV25-1	ASGNRAGQGRTNEKLF
TRBJ2-2	TRBV28	ASKSTGPDTGELF
TRBJ2-3	TRBV9	ASSVGTSTDTQY
TRBJ1-1	TRBV7-3	ASSLRPLDRGIEAF
TRBJ1-6	TRBV6-5	ASRFGGAANSPLH
TRBJ1-1	TRBV18	ASSPGSGQGWEAF
TRBJ1-1	TRBV6-2/TRBV6-3	ASSFGGNTEAF
TRBJ1-2	TRBV2	ASSDLGANYGYT
TRBJ1-2	TRBV6-1	ASSEVGRVNYGYT
TRBJ2-3	TRBV7-3	ASSWTESTDTQY
TRBJ1-2	TRBV21-1	ASSKVPRPGTGGGFEYGYT
TRBJ2-2	TRBV6-4	ASSDSDRDTGELF
TRBJ2-3	TRBV6-2/TRBV6-3	ASSAPLGRPDTQY
TRBJ2-1	TRBV6-4	ASSEQGTSYNEQF
TRBJ1-2	TRBV27	ASRSHRDRAYGYT
TRBJ2-3	TRBV7-2	ASSLMIGGRADTQY
TRBJ2-5	TRBV6-5	ASRDRAQETQY
TRBJ1-6	TRBV19	ASTRDRVSSPLH
TRBJ1-4	TRBV7-9	ASSSREATNEKLF
TRBJ1-5	TRBV30	AWKPDRGWPQH
TRBJ1-1	TRBV7-9	ASSPGTGRGGTEAF
TRBJ2-2	TRBV12-5	ASGLRTGNTGELF
TRBJ1-1	TRBV12-5	ASGLLESMNTEAF
TRBJ2-1	TRBV7-6	ASSLTSGGAYEQF
TRBJ1-5	TRBV15	ATSRGTDSNQPQH